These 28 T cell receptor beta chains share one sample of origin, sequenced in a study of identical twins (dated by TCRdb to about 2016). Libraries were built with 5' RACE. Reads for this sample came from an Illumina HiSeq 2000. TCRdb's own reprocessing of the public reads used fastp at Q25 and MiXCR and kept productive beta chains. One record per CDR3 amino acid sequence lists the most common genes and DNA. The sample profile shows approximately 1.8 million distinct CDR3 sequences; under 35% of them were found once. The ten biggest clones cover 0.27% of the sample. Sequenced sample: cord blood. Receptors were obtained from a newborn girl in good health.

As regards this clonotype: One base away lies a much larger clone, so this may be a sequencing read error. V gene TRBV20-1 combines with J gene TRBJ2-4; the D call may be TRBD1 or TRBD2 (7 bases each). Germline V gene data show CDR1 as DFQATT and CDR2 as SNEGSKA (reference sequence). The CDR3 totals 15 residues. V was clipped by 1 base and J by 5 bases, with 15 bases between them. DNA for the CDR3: TGCAGTGCTAGAGGTAAACAGGGGAGGGAAAACATTCAGTACTTC. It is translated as CSARGKQGRENIQYF.

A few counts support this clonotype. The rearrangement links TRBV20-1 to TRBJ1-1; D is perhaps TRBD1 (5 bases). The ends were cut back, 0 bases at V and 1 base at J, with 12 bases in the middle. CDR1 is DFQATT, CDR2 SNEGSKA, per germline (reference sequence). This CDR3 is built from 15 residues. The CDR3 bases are TGCAGTGCTAGAGAAGGGGCAGTCGGGAACACTGAAGCTTTCTTT. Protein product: CSAREGAVGNTEAFF.

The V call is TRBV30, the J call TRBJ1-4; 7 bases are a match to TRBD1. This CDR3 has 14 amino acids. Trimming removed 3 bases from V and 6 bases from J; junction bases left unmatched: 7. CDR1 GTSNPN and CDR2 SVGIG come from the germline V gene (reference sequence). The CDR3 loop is CAWREWDRDEKLFF. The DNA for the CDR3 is TGTGCCTGGAGAGAGTGGGACAGAGATGAAAAACTGTTTTTT.

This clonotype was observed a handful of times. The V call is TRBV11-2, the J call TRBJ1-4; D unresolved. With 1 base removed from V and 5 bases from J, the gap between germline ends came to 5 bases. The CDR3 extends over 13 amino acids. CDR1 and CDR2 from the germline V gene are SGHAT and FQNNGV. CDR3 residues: CASSLGENEKLFF. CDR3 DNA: TGTGCCAGCAGCTTAGGAGAGAATGAAAAACTGTTTTTT.

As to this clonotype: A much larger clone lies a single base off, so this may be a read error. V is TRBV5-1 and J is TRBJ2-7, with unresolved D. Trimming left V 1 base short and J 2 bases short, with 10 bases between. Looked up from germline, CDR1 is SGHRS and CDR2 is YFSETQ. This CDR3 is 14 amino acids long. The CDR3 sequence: CASSLIPAAYEQYV. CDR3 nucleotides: TGCGCCAGCAGCTTGATACCCGCCGCCTACGAGCAGTACGTC.

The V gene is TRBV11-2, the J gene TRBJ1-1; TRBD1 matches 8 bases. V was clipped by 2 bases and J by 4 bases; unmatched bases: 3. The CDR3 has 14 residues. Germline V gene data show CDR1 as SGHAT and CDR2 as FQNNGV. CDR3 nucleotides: TGTGCCAGCAGCTTACGGACAGGGACCACTGAAGCTTTCTTT. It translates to CASSLRTGTTEAFF.

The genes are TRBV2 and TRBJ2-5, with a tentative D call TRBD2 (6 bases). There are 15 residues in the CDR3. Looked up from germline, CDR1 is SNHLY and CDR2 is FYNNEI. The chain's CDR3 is CAIRAATMTRETQYF. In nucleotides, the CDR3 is TGTGCGATCAGGGCGGCGACTATGACTAGGGAGACCCAGTACTTC.

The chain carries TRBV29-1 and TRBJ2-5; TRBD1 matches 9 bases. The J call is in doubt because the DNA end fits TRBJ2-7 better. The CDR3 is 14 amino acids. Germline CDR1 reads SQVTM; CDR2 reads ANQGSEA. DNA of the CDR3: TGCAGCGCTACGGCCGGGACAGGGTTAGGCGAGCAGTACTTC. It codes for CSATAGTGLGEQYF.

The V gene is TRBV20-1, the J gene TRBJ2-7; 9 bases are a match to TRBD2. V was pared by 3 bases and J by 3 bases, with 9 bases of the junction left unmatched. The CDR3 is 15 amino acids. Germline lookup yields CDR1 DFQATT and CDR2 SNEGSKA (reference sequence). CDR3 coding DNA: TGCAGTGCTAGTGAGGCTAGCGGGACCTTCTACGAGCAGTACTTC. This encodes CSASEASGTFYEQYF.

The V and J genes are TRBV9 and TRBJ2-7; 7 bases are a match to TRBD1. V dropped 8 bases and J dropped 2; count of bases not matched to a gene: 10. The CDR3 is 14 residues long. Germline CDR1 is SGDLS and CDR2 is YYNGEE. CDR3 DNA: TGTGCCAGACACCCAGACAGGGAACCCTACGAGCAGTACTTC. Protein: CARHPDREPYEQYF.

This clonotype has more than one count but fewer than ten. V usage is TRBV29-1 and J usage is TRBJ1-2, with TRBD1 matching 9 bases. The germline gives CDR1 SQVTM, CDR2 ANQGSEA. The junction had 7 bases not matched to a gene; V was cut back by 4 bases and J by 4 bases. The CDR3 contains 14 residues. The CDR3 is CSVGSRTGAYGYTF. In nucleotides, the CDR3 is TGCAGCGTTGGGAGTAGGACAGGGGCCTATGGCTACACCTTC. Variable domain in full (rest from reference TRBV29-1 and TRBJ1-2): SAVISQKPSRDICQRGTSLTIQCQVDSQVTMMFWYRQQPGQSLTLIATANQGSEATYESGFVIDKFPISRPNLTFSTLTVSNMSPEDSSIYLCSVGSRTGAYGYTFGSGTRLTVV.

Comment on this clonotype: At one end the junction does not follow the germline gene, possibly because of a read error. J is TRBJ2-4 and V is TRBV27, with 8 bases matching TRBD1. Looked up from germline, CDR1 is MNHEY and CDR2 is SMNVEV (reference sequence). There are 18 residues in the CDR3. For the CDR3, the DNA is TGTGCCAGCAGTTTATCCCCTCTCCGACAGGGGCGTTTCTACGAGCAGGACTTC. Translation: CASSLSPLRQGRFYEQDF.

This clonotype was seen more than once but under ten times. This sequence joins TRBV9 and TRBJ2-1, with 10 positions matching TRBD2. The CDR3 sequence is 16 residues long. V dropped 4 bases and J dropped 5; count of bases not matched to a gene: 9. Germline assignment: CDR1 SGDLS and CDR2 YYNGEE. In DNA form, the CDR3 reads TGTGCCAGCAGCCAGACCAGGACTAGCGGTAACAATGAGCAGTTCTTC. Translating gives CASSQTRTSGNNEQFF. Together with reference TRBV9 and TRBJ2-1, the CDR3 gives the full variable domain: DSGVTQTPKHLITATGQRVTLRCSPRSGDLSVYWYQQSLDQGLQFLIQYYNGEERAKGNILERFSAQQFPDLHSELNLSSLELGDSALYFCASSQTRTSGNNEQFFGPGTRLTVL.

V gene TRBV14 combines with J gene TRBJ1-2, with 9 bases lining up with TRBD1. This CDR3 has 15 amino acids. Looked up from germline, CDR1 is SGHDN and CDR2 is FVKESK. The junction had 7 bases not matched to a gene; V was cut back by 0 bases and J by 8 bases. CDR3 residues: CASSQDRTGVRGYTF. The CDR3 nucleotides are TGTGCCAGCAGCCAAGATCGGACAGGGGTTAGAGGCTACACCTTC.

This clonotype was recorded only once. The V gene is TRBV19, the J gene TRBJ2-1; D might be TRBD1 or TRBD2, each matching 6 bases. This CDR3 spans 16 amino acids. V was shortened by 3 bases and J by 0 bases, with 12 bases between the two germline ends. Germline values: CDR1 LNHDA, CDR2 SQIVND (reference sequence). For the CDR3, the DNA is TGTGCCAGTAGTATGAGGGGGGCTAGCTCCTACAATGAGCAGTTCTTC. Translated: CASSMRGASSYNEQFF.

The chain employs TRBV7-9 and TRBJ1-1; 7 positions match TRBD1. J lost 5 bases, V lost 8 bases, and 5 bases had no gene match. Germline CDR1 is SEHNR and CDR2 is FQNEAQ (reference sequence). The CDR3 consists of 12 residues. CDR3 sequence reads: CASARTGTEAFF. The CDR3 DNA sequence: TGTGCCAGCGCCAGGACAGGAACTGAAGCTTTCTTT.

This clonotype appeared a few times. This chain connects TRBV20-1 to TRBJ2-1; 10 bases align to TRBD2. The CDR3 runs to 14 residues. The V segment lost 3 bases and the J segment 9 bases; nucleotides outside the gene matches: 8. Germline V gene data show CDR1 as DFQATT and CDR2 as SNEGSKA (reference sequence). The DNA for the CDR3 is TGCAGTGCTAGGCTTCTAGCGGGAGTCTCTGAGCAGTTCTTC. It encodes CSARLLAGVSEQFF.

The CDR3 is CSARDLQGLFHEQYF. Here the CDR3 DNA reads TGCAGTGCTAGAGATCTACAGGGGTTGTTCCACGAGCAGTACTTC. This chain connects TRBV20-1 to TRBJ2-7, with 7 bases fitting TRBD1. Germline-derived CDR1 and CDR2 are DFQATT and SNEGSKA (reference sequence). V lost 0 bases to trimming and J lost 5 bases; unmatched junction nucleotides: 10. CDR3 length: 15 residues.

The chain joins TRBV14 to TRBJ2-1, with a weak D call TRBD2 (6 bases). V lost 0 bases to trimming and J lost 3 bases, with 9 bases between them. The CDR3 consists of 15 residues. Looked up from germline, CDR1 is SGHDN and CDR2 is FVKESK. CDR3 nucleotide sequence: TGTGCCAGCAGCCAAGAGACGGACTACTACAATGAGCAGTTCTTC. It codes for CASSQETDYYNEQFF.

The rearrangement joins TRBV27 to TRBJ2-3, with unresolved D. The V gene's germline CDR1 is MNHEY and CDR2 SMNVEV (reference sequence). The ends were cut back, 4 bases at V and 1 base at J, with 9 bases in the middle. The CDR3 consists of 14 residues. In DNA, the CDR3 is TGTGCCAGCAGTTCCCGACCTGGCACAGATACGCAGTATTTT. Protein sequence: CASSSRPGTDTQYF.

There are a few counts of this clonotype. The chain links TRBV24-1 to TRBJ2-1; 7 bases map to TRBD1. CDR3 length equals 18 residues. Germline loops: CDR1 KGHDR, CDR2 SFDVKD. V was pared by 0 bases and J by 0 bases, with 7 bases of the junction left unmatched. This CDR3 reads CATSDLLGGPSSYNEQFF. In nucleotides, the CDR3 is TGTGCCACCAGTGATTTGTTAGGGGGCCCTAGCTCCTACAATGAGCAGTTCTTC.

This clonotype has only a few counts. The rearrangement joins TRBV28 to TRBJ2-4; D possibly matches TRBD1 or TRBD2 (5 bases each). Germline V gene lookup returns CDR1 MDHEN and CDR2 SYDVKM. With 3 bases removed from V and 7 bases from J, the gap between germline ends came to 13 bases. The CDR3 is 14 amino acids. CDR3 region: CASSFRQGRNIQYF. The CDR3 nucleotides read TGTGCCAGCAGTTTTCGGCAGGGACGGAACATTCAGTACTTC. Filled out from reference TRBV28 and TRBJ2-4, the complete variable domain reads DVKVTQSSRYLVKRTGEKVFLECVQDMDHENMFWYRQDPGLGLRLIYFSYDVKMKEKGDIPEGYSVSREKKERFSLILESASTNQTSMYLCASSFRQGRNIQYFGAGTRLSVL.

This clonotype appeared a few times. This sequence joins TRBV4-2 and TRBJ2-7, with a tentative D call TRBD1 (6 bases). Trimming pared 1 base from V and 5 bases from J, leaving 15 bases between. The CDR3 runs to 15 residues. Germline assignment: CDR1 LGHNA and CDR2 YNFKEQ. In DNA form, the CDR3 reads TGTGCCAGCAGCCAAGGGGGGCTCATGGATAACGAGCAGTACTTC. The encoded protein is CASSQGGLMDNEQYF.

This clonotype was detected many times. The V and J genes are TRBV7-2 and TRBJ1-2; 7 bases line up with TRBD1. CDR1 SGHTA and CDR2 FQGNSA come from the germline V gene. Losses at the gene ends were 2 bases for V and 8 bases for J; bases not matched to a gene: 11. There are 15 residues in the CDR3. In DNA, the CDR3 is TGTGCCAGCAGCTTATACGACAGGGCAGAGAGAGGCTACACCTTC. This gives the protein CASSLYDRAERGYTF.

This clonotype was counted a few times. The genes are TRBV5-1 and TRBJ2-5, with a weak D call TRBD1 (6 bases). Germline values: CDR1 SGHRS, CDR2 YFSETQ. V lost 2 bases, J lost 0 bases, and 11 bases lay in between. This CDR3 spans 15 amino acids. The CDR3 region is CASSFQTGYQETQYF. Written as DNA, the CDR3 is TGCGCCAGCAGCTTCCAAACAGGGTACCAAGAGACCCAGTACTTC. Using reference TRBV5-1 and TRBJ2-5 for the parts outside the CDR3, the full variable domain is KAGVTQTPRYLIKTRGQQVTLSCSPISGHRSVSWYQQTPGQGLQFLFEYFSETQRNKGNFPGRFSGRQFSNSRSEMNVSTLELGDSALYLCASSFQTGYQETQYFGPGTRLLVL.

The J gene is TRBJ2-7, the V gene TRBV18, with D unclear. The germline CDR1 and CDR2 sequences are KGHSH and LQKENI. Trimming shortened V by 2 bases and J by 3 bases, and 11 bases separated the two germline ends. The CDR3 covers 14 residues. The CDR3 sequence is CASSPRPTDYEQYF. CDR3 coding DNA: TGTGCCAGCTCACCAAGGCCGACGGACTACGAGCAGTACTTC. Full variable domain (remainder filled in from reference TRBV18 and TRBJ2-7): NAGVMQNPRHLVRRRGQEARLRCSPMKGHSHVYWYRQLPEEGLKFMVYLQKENIIDESGMPKERFSAEFPKEGPSILRIQQVVRGDSAAYFCASSPRPTDYEQYFGPGTRLTVT.

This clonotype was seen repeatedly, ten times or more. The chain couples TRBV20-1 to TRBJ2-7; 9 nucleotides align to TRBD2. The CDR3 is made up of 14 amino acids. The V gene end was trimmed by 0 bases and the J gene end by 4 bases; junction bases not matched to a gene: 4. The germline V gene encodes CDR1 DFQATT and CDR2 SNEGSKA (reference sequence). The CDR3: CSARDLAGPYEQYF. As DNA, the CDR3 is TGCAGTGCTAGAGATCTAGCGGGGCCTTACGAGCAGTACTTC.

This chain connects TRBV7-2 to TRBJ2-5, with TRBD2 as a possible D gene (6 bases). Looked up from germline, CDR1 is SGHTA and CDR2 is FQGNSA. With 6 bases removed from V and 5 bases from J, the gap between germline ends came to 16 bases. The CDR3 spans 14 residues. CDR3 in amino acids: CASSLVLARETQYF. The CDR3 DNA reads TGTGCCAGCAGTCTAGTACTAGCCCGGGAGACCCAGTACTTC.